The text below deals with one TCR beta chain. This clonotype was detected only a few times. No antigen is known for it. Base qualities are not recorded, but no much larger clone differs from it by a single base. After removal of 4 bases from V and 1 base from J, the junction retains 4 bases not matched to a gene. CDR1 and CDR2 were assigned from the germline V gene as SGHDT and YYEEEE. The CDR3, cysteine through phenylalanine, is 16 amino acids long. Of all the DNA, just the CDR3 is kept, 48 bases in frame from base 1. Ficoll-Paque density gradient centrifugation was the method used to isolate PBMCs. This sample stems from a study of T-cell memory formation after mild COVID-19 (dated by TCRdb to the early 2020s). For context, the study as a whole: TCR sequence clusters from the two donors were largely donor specific. Longitudinal TCRalpha and TCRbeta repertoire sequencing tracked T-cell clones expanding and contracting after mild COVID-19 in two donors. Two young, previously healthy adult volunteers, one female and one male, were included in the cohort. The paper as a whole reports these results and caveats: Contracting CD4+ clones turned up mainly in the CM and EM memory subsets, whereas EMRA was where CD8+ clones were enriched. Clones that contracted from day 15 to 85 showed balanced CD4/CD8 phenotypes, whereas a second wave of clones that expanded from day 15 to 37 leaned towards CD4+. Whether the second-wave clones peaking on day 37 were SARS-CoV-2 specific was not confirmed. The study covered only a couple of mild cases, and larger cohorts including severe cases with pre-infection samples were considered necessary. Some responding clones were detected in pre-infection memory, which suggested that pre-existing cross-reactive memory T cells had joined the SARS-CoV-2 response.

Instrument on record: Illumina NovaSeq 6000. cDNA libraries for TCRalpha and TCRbeta were prepared by 5'RACE using constant-segment primers, with sample barcodes and unique molecular identifiers added. Trizol reagent was used to extract RNA from every sample. Libraries were amplified in two PCR steps, with a second sample barcode and Illumina TruSeq adapters added in the second step. Libraries were sequenced on an Illumina NovaSeq with 2 x 150 bp paired-end reads. The source study handled its data this way. Reads were demultiplexed and collapsed into UMI-guided consensus sequences with migec v1.2.7. Using mixcr v2.1.11, UMI consensuses were aligned to TRA and TRB V and J templates and then assembled into clonotypes. Expanded or contracted clonotypes were those called significant by both edgeR and NoisET, with noise models trained on biological replicates. For edgeR calls, the thresholds were a false discovery rate-adjusted p below 0.01 and a log2 fold-change of 1. As an exploratory analysis of dynamics, max-normalized trajectories of the 1000 most abundant clonotypes were examined by PCA with hierarchical clustering. Separately sequenced CD4+ and CD8+ repertoires were used to assign a CD4 or CD8 phenotype to each responding clone. Using fastp at Q25 and MiXCR, TCRdb reprocessed the public reads and kept productive beta chains. Rows with a matching CDR3 protein are joined into one entry that keeps the most common DNA and genes. TCRdb's processing, not the authors', yielded these V and J calls. This sample has a few hundred thousand distinct CDR3 sequences in its table, and roughly 21% of those were observed once. The top ten constitute around 12% of the sample.

The TCR was taken from an adult woman who had mild COVID-19 (a few samples of this study predate the infection). The sample titles of this study are shuffled in the database, so cell type and time point are left out; the donor was told from shared clones. Sequencing was performed on PBMCs or a T cell subset sorted from them (not recorded which). Here the chain combines TRBV5-6 and TRBJ2-4, with 11 central nucleotides matching TRBD1. The DNA sequence reads TGTGCCAGCAGCCTCGGACAGGGGGCCGCCAAAAACATTCAGTACTTC. It translates as CASSLGQGAAKNIQYF.